This T cell receptor (beta chain) was sequenced in a study of cytomegalovirus exposure and HLA in healthy donors. Across the whole study: A preliminary data release comprised approximately 85 million unique TCRs obtained from HLA-typed donors. Study-wide points: TCR beta chains numbering some 150 were designated cytomegalovirus-associated.

Among the donors, all were healthy bone marrow donors. CDR1 MNHEY and CDR2 SVGAGI come from the germline V gene. After removal of 5 bases from V and 3 bases from J, the junction contained 3 bases not matched to a gene. The length of the CDR3 is 15 residues. As regards this clone: Its antigen remains unidentified.

The PCR used 60 Vbeta and 13 Jbeta primers. Profiled with immunoSEQ multiplex PCR; TCRdb holds only in-frame clones, not every one. The table shows about 70,000 clones, with about nine tenths occurring only once. The TCR sequence derives from a woman aged 30 to 39 in good health and CMV-seronegative. Sequencing used PBMCs. The V gene is TRBV6-5, the J gene TRBJ2-7, with TRBD2 matching over 14 bases. The CDR3 DNA sequence: TGTGCCAGCAGTGGGACTAGCGGGAGAGGCTACGAGCAGTACTTC. Its protein product is CASSGTSGRGYEQYF.